The clone carrying this T cell receptor (beta chain) was recorded at least ten times. Its antigen is undetermined. RNA transcripts served as the template for amplifying TCR beta CDR3 regions. A set of HTBI primers served as the primers for a first-round RT-PCR of the TCR CDR3. Each CDR3 protein is one row after TCRdb ran MiXCR on the multiplex PCR reads. In the table there are some 690,000 distinct CDR3 sequences, roughly a sixth of which are singletons. CDR3 size: 16 residues. Germline CDR1 LNHNV, CDR2 YYDKDF (reference sequence). After removal of 1 base from V and 3 bases from J, the junction contained 5 bases not matched to a gene. A patient was excluded if there was uncontrolled infection, other autoimmune disease, pregnancy or lactation. This record comes from a study of T cells in Graves' hyperthyroidism and ophthalmopathy. Broader study findings: Blood also carried most thyroid clonotypes expanded above 0.001. Ophthalmopathy cases were set apart from stable hyperthyroidism by a 13 V-J model. The model identified upcoming ophthalmopathy a median 6.5 months ahead of onset.

The J gene is TRBJ2-3, the V gene TRBV15; 9 bases fit TRBD2. The specimen sequenced was blood. The source of this sequence is a man over 45 with Graves' hyperthyroidism. CDR3 coding DNA: TGTGCCACCAGCAGAGTTAGCGGGAGTAAGACAGATACGCAGTATTTT. It is translated as CATSRVSGSKTDTQYF.